These 20 T cell receptor beta chains came from one sample sequenced in a study of shared clonotypes between healthy human individuals. Sequenced by immunoSEQ multiplex PCR; TCRdb stores in-frame clones only, minus some. The table records about 2.5 million clones, 85% to 95% of them present only once. Sequencing used naive CD4+ T cells from PBMCs. Stated subset: CD45RA+ positively selected. The receptors here all came from a man aged 18 to 30 in good health. Some clones in this sample may be carry-over from other donors' samples.

The chain employs TRBV2 and TRBJ2-1; 8 positions match TRBD2. The germline gives CDR1 SNHLY, CDR2 FYNNEI. The CDR3 extends over 16 amino acids. With V trimmed by 4 bases and J by 4 bases, 9 bases remained unmatched. CDR3 loop: CASSGQREPPYNEQFF. The CDR3 nucleotides are TGTGCCAGCAGTGGTCAGCGGGAGCCCCCATACAATGAGCAGTTCTTC.

Only one count was recorded for this clone. The V call is TRBV18, the J call TRBJ2-5, with a weak D call TRBD1 (6 bases). The CDR3 spans 13 residues. The V gene's germline CDR1 is KGHSH and CDR2 LQKENI. V lost 2 bases and J lost 4, with 8 bases in between. Here the CDR3 DNA reads TGTGCCAGCTCACCAAGGGGGACAGAGACCCAGTACTTC. It yields the protein CASSPRGTETQYF.

V gene TRBV28 combines with J gene TRBJ1-4; D is unresolved. The CDR3 has 12 amino acids. V was shortened by 10 bases and J by 8 bases, with 14 bases between the two germline ends. Germline CDR1 is MDHEN and CDR2 is SYDVKM. The CDR3: CATTPEGEKLFF. The DNA for the CDR3 is TGTGCCACCACCCCGGAAGGGGAAAAACTGTTTTTT.

The J gene is TRBJ2-3, the V gene TRBV7-3; the D gene is possibly TRBD1 (5 bases). There are 16 residues in the CDR3. V lost 4 bases to trimming and J lost 1 base, with 15 bases between them. CDR1 is SGHTA and CDR2 is FQGTGA in the germline V gene. CDR3 bases: TGTGCCAGCAGCTCCCCAGGGTCCCGGGGCACAGATACGCAGTATTTT. This sequence encodes CASSSPGSRGTDTQYF.

This clone has only one observation. J is TRBJ2-2 and V is TRBV7-8, with unresolved D. The CDR3 spans 14 residues. Trimming took 2 bases from V and 6 from J, leaving 10 bases between them. In germline, CDR1 is SGHVS, CDR2 FQNEAQ. This CDR3 is CASSLIPSPGELFF. CDR3 coding DNA: TGTGCCAGCAGCTTAATCCCGAGCCCCGGGGAGCTGTTTTTT. Combining the CDR3 with reference TRBV7-8 and TRBJ2-2 gives the whole variable domain GAGVSQSPRYKVAKRGQDVALRCDPISGHVSLFWYQQALGQGPEFLTYFQNEAQLDKSGLPSDRFFAERPEGSVSTLKIQRTQQEDSAVYLCASSLIPSPGELFFGEGSRLTVL.

The chain carries TRBV2 and TRBJ2-5; D possibly matches TRBD1 or TRBD2 (5 bases each). The CDR3 is made up of 17 amino acids. The V and J ends lost 2 bases and 5 bases respectively, with 21 bases between them. CDR1 is SNHLY and CDR2 is FYNNEI in the germline V gene. CDR3 DNA sequence: TGTGCCAGCAGTGAATATTTAGGGACGGATGCGCCGGAGACCCAGTACTTC. It encodes CASSEYLGTDAPETQYF.

J is TRBJ2-5 and V is TRBV6-4; D is ambiguous. V was clipped by 5 bases and J by 5 bases, with 12 bases between them. This CDR3 has 13 residues. The germline gives CDR1 MRHNA, CDR2 SNTAGT. The CDR3: CASSIKPGETQYF. In DNA, the CDR3 is TGTGCCAGCAGTATCAAACCCGGTGAGACCCAGTACTTC.

The chain employs TRBV28 and TRBJ1-3; D possibly corresponds to TRBD1 (5 bases). Germline values: CDR1 MDHEN, CDR2 SYDVKM. The V end lost 4 bases, the J end lost 0 bases, and 13 bases lay between the germline ends. The CDR3 extends over 16 amino acids. The chain's CDR3 is CASSSRWTSSGNTIYF. The CDR3, as DNA: TGTGCCAGCAGTTCACGATGGACAAGCTCTGGAAACACCATATATTTT.

J is TRBJ2-2 and V is TRBV6-5; no clear D gene. V was clipped by 4 bases and J by 6 bases, with 6 bases between them. Germline CDR1 MNHEY, CDR2 SVGAGI. CDR3 length: 12 amino acids. The CDR3 here is CASSLGPGELFF. The CDR3, as DNA: TGTGCCAGCAGTTTGGGTCCCGGGGAGCTGTTTTTT.

The gene calls are TRBV7-2 and TRBJ1-2; tentatively, D is TRBD1 (6 bases). The CDR3 is 14 amino acids. V was trimmed by 0 bases and J by 5 bases, leaving 10 bases between them. Germline CDR1 reads SGHTA; CDR2 reads FQGNSA. The CDR3 region is CASSLAPGEYGYTF. CDR3 nucleotide sequence: TGTGCCAGCAGCTTAGCTCCAGGGGAATATGGCTACACCTTC.

The chain links TRBV30 to TRBJ1-5; tentative D call: TRBD1 (6 bases). The length of the CDR3 is 17 residues. CDR1 GTSNPN and CDR2 SVGIG come from the germline V gene (reference sequence). The V and J ends lost 0 bases and 4 bases respectively, with 19 bases between them. Here the CDR3 reads CAWSVPQGNPANQPQHF. The CDR3 coding sequence is TGTGCCTGGAGTGTACCACAGGGAAATCCCGCAAATCAGCCCCAGCATTTT.

V usage is TRBV9 and J usage is TRBJ2-3, with 7 bases fitting TRBD2. Germline CDR1 and CDR2: SGDLS and YYNGEE. This CDR3 spans 17 amino acids. Losses at the gene ends were 2 bases for V and 1 base for J; bases not matched to a gene: 10. The CDR3 loop reads CASSVSAGDSGTDTQYF. The CDR3 nucleotides are TGTGCCAGCAGCGTTTCTGCGGGAGACAGTGGCACAGATACGCAGTATTTT.

As regards this clone: The sample has other DNA sequences that encode this CDR3 too. V usage is TRBV5-1 and J usage is TRBJ1-5, with 7 bases matching TRBD1. Germline V gives CDR1 SGHRS, CDR2 YFSETQ. V was clipped by 0 bases and J by 5 bases; unmatched bases: 2. This CDR3 has 14 amino acids. The CDR3 nucleotides read TGCGCCAGCAGCTTGGACAGGGGCGATCAGCCCCAGCATTTT. It specifies CASSLDRGDQPQHF.

The chain employs TRBV6-1 and TRBJ1-1; D is ambiguous. CDR1 and CDR2 (germline): MNHNS, SASEGT. The V and J ends lost 7 bases and 7 bases respectively, with 13 bases between them. This CDR3 has 12 residues. Here the CDR3 reads CASILEVGEAFF. In DNA form, the CDR3 reads TGTGCCAGCATCCTCGAAGTGGGTGAAGCTTTCTTT.

As concerns this clone: At one boundary the junction diverges from the germline segment, which might be a read error. The rearrangement joins TRBV7-2 to TRBJ1-2, with a possible D match to TRBD1 (5 bases). The CDR3 contains 14 residues. The V gene's germline CDR1 is SGHTA and CDR2 FQGNSA. Written as DNA, the CDR3 is TGTGCCAGCAGCTCCCGCCAGGGAAACTATGGCTGCACCTTC. It encodes CASSSRQGNYGCTF.

V usage is TRBV5-8 and J usage is TRBJ1-5; D is unresolved. The CDR3 extends over 13 amino acids. CDR1 SGHTS and CDR2 YDEGEE come from the germline V gene. Trimming removed 5 bases at V and 1 base at J, with 7 bases between. CDR3 in DNA: TGTGCCAGCAGAGGTAAGAGCAATCAGCCCCAGCATTTT. Its translation is CASRGKSNQPQHF. The complete variable domain, with remaining parts taken from reference TRBV5-8 and TRBJ1-5, reads EAGVTQSPTHLIKTRGQQATLRCSPISGHTSVYWYQQALGLGLQFLLWYDEGEERNRGNFPPRFSGRQFPNYSSELNVNALELEDSALYLCASRGKSNQPQHFGDGTRLSIL.

This chain uses TRBV30 with TRBJ2-3; D unclear. The CDR3 contains 14 residues. V was clipped by 0 bases and J by 4 bases, with 11 bases between them. From germline, CDR1 is GTSNPN and CDR2 SVGIG (reference sequence). CDR3 residues: CAWSVSSTPDTQYF. CDR3 bases: TGTGCCTGGAGTGTAAGTAGCACCCCAGATACGCAGTATTTT.

The rearrangement uses TRBV28 and TRBJ2-5, with TRBD2 matching over 10 bases. The junction had 6 bases not matched to a gene; V was cut back by 5 bases and J by 3 bases. The CDR3 is 15 amino acids. From germline, CDR1 is MDHEN and CDR2 SYDVKM. The chain's CDR3 is CASSLAGARKETQYF. DNA for the CDR3: TGTGCCAGCAGTCTAGCGGGAGCAAGAAAAGAGACCCAGTACTTC.

This chain links TRBV9 with TRBJ1-2, with D uncertain. Per the germline V gene, CDR1 is SGDLS and CDR2 is YYNGEE. The CDR3 has 15 residues. Deletions cut 0 bases from V and 3 bases from J, with 12 bases between. CDR3 loop: CASSVASGDYYGYTF. CDR3 nucleotides: TGTGCCAGCAGCGTAGCATCAGGCGACTACTATGGCTACACCTTC.

This chain connects TRBV4-2 to TRBJ2-2; D not resolved. The germline CDR1 and CDR2 sequences are LGHNA and YNFKEQ. Between the trimmed V and J ends, which lost 0 bases and 5 bases, there was a span of 7 bases. There are 14 residues in the CDR3. As DNA, the CDR3 is TGTGCCAGCAGCCAAGATGGGCGGACCGGGGAGCTGTTTTTT. It translates to CASSQDGRTGELFF.